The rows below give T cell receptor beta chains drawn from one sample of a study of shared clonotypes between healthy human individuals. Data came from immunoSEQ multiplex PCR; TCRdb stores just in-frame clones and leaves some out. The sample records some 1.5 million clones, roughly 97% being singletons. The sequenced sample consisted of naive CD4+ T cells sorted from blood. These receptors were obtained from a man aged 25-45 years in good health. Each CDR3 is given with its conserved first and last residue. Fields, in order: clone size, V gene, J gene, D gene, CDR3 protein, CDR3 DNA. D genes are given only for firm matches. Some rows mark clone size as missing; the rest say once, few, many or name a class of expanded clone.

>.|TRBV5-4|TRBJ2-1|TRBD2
CASSHQAGDYNEQFF
TGTGCCAGCAGTCACCAGGCGGGAGACTACAATGAGCAGTTCTTC
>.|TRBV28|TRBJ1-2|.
CASSLSDRSRGYTF
TGTGCCAGCAGTTTATCAGACAGGTCGCGGGGCTACACCTTC
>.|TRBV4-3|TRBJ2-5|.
CASSQDRVSQYRETQYF
TGCGCCAGCAGCCAAGATCGAGTGAGCCAATATCGGGAGACCCAGTACTTC
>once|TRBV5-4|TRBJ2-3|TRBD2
CASSQTSARLDTQYF
TGTGCCAGCAGCCAGACTAGCGCGAGATTGGATACGCAGTATTTT
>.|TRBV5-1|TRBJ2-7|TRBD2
CASSYLMGGGYEQYF
TGCGCCAGCAGCTACCTCATGGGGGGAGGGTACGAGCAGTACTTC
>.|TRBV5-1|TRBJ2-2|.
CASSWVAENTGELFF
TGCGCCAGCAGCTGGGTAGCTGAGAACACCGGGGAGCTGTTTTTT
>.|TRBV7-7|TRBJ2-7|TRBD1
CASSTRIWTGKSYEQYF
TGTGCTAGCAGCACTAGGATCTGGACAGGGAAGTCTTACGAGCAGTACTTC
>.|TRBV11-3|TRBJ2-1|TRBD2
CASSLEGTSGYKEGNEQFF
TGTGCCAGCAGCTTAGAAGGGACTAGCGGGTATAAGGAGGGCAATGAGCAGTTCTTC
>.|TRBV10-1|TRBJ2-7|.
CASSEGPGILEQYF
TGCGCCAGCAGTGAGGGTCCCGGGATTCTCGAGCAGTACTTC
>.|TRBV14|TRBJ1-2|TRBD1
CASSRAEGAANYGYTF
TGTGCCAGCAGCCGAGCTGAGGGGGCGGCGAACTATGGCTACACCTTC